This TCR beta chain emerged from a study of blood T cell repertoires in COVID-19. Turning to the study itself: The origin of the acute and convalescent COVID-19 samples was the United States, Italy and Spain. PBMCs, B-cell-depleted T cells, or T cells provided the cDNA or gDNA that made up the material.

This table comes from immunoSEQ multiplex PCR, and its TCRdb copy is limited to in-frame clones, with some not included. The table includes 100,000 to 150,000 clones, 85% to 90% detected once. The V gene lost 4 bases and the J gene lost 7 bases, with 11 bases spanning the gap. CDR1 and CDR2 from the germline V gene are LGHDT and YNNKEL (reference sequence). This CDR3 contains 14 residues. The specimen sequenced was peripheral blood. The genes are TRBV3-1 (or the pseudogene TRBV3-2) and TRBJ1-6; tentative D call: TRBD1 (6 bases). This clonotype was obtained from a man in his 70s who had recovered from COVID-19. The CDR3 nucleotides are TGTGCCAGCAGCCGGGACAACAGGAATTCACCCCTCCACTTT. Residues: CASSRDNRNSPLHF.